This TCR beta chain was sequenced in a study of cytomegalovirus exposure and HLA in healthy donors. J gave up 4 bases and V 10 bases, and 9 bases lay outside the gene matches. In germline, CDR1 is MDHEN, CDR2 SYDVKM. The CDR3 extends over 14 amino acids. PCR involved 60 Vbeta and 13 Jbeta primers. Sequenced by immunoSEQ multiplex PCR; TCRdb stores in-frame clones only, minus some. In the table there are more than 100,000 clones, 65% to 80% of which are singletons. The sequenced sample was PBMCs. The V gene is TRBV28, the J gene TRBJ2-7, with 11 bases matching TRBD2. This sequence was found in a human donor in good health. CDR3 nucleotides: TGTGCCACCGAAACCCTAGCGGGAGGATACGAGCAGTACTTC. Translating it yields CATETLAGGYEQYF. Full variable domain (outside the CDR3, taken from reference TRBV28 and TRBJ2-7): DVKVTQSSRYLVKRTGEKVFLECVQDMDHENMFWYRQDPGLGLRLIYFSYDVKMKEKGDIPEGYSVSREKKERFSLILESASTNQTSMYLCATETLAGGYEQYFGPGTRLTVT.